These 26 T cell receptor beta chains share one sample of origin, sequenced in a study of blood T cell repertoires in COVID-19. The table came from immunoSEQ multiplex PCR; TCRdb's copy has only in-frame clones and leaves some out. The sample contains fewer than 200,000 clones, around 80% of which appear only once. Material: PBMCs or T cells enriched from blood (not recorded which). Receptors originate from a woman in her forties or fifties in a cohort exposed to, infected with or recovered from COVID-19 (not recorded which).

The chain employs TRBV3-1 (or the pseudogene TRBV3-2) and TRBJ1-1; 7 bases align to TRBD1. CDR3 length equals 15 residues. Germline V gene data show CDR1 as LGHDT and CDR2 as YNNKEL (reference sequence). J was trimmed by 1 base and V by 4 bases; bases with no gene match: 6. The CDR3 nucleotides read TGTGCCAGCAGCCCCACAGGGGCGGAGAACACTGAAGCTTTCTTT. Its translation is CASSPTGAENTEAFF.

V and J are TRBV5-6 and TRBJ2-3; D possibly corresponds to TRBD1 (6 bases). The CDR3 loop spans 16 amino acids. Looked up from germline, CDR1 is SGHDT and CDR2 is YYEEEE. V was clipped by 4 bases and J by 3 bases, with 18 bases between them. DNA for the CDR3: TGTGCCAGCAGCGAGGGGGACACCGGGAAGACAGATACGCAGTATTTT. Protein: CASSEGDTGKTDTQYF.

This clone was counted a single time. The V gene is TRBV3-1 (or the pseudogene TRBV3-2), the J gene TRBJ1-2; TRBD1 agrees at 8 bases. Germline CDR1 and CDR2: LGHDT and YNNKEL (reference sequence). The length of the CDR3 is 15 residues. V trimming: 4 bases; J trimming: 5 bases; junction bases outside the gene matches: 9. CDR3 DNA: TGTGCCAGCAGCCTTGGACAGGGAGGTAATTATGGCTACACCTTC. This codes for CASSLGQGGNYGYTF.

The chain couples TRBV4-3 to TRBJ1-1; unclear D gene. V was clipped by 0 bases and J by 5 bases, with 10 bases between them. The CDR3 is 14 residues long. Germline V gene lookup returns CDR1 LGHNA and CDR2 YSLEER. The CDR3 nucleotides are TGCGCCAGCAGCCAAGATCTGGGAGGGACTGAAGCTTTCTTT. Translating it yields CASSQDLGGTEAFF.

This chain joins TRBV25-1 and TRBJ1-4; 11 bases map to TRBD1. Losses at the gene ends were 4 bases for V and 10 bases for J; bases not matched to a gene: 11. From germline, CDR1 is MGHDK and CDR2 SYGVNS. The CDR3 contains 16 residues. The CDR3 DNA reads TGTGCCAGCAGTGTAACCCGGACAGGGGGCGACGGAAAACTGTTTTTT. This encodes CASSVTRTGGDGKLFF.

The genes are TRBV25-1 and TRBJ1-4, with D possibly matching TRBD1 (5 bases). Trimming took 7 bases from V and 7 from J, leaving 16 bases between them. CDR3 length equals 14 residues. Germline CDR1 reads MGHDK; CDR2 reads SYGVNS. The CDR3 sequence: CASTAAGGGEKLFF. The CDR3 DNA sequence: TGTGCCAGCACGGCCGCCGGGGGAGGTGAAAAACTGTTTTTT.

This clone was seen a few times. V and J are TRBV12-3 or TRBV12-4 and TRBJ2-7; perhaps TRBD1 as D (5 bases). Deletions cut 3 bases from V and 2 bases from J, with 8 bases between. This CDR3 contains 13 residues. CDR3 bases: TGTGCCAGCAGTTTCAGGGATCCCTACGAGCAGTACTTC. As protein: CASSFRDPYEQYF.

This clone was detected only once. In DNA, the CDR3 is TGTGCCAGCAGTTTAGCGGGGGGGTTGGCAGATACGCAGTATTTT. Translated: CASSLAGGLADTQYF. The chain combines TRBV27 with TRBJ2-3; TRBD2 matches at 9 bases. J lost 4 bases, V lost 2 bases, and 4 bases had no gene match. CDR1 is MNHEY and CDR2 is SMNVEV in the germline V gene (reference sequence). The CDR3 has 15 amino acids.

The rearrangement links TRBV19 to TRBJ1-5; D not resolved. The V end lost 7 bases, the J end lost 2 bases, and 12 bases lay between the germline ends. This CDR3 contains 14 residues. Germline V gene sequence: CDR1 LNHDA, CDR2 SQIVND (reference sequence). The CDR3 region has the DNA TGTGCCAGTACACCCCCCGGTCGCAATCAGCCCCAGCATTTT. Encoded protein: CASTPPGRNQPQHF.

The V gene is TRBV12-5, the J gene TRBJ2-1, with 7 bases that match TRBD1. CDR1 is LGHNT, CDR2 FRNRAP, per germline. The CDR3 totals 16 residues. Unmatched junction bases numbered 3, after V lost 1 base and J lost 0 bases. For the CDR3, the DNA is TGTGCTAGTGGTTTGGGACAGGGTGGCTCCTACAATGAGCAGTTCTTC. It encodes CASGLGQGGSYNEQFF.

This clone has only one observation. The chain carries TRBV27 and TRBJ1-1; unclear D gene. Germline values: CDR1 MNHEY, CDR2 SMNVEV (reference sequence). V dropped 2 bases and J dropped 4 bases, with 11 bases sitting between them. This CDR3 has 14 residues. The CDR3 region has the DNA TGTGCCAGCAGTTTAGCGGGGTTGGGCACTGAAGCTTTCTTT. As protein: CASSLAGLGTEAFF.

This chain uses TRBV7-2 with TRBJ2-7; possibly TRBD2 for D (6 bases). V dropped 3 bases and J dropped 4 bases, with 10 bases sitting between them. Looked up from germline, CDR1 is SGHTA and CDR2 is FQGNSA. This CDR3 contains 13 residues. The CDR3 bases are TGTGCCAGCAGCTTCCCCGGGGGTTACGAGCAGTACTTC. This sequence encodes CASSFPGGYEQYF.

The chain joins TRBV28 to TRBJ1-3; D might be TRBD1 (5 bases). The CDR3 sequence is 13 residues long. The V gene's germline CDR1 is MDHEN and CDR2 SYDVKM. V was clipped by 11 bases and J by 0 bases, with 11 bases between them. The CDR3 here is CAARQNSGNTIYF. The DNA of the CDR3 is TGTGCCGCGCGACAGAACTCTGGAAACACCATATATTTT.

The DNA of the CDR3 is TGTGCCATCACTAAGCAGGGGGCCGACACTGAAGCTTTCTTT. Its translation: CAITKQGADTEAFF. The chain combines TRBV10-3 with TRBJ1-1; 8 positions match TRBD1. The CDR3 consists of 14 residues. The V and J ends lost 7 bases and 3 bases, in that order; junction bases with no gene match: 7. Per germline, CDR1 ENHRY and CDR2 SYGVKD.

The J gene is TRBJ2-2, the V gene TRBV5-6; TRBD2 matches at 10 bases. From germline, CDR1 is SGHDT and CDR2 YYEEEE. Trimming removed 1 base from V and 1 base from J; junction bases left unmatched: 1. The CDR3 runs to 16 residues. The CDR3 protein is CASSLPSGRNTGELFF. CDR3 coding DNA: TGTGCCAGCAGCTTGCCTAGCGGGAGGAACACCGGGGAGCTGTTTTTT.

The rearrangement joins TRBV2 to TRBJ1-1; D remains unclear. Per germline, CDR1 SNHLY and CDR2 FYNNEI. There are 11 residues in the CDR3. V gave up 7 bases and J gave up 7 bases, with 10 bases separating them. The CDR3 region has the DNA TGTGCCAGCAAAGGAGCCGTTGAAGCTTTCTTT. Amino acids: CASKGAVEAFF. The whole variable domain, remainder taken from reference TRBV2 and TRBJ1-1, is EPEVTQTPSHQVTQMGQEVILRCVPISNHLYFYWYRQILGQKVEFLVSFYNNEISEKSEIFDDQFSVERPDGSNFTLKIRSTKLEDSAMYFCASKGAVEAFFGQGTRLTVV.

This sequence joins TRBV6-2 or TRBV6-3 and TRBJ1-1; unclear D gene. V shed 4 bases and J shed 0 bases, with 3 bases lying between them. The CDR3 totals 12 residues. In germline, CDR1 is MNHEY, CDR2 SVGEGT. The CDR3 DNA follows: TGTGCCAGCAGTTTAGTGAACACTGAAGCTTTCTTT. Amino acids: CASSLVNTEAFF.

This chain's CDR3 is CASSTQGVDQPQHF. CDR3 in DNA: TGTGCCAGTAGTACACAGGGAGTGGATCAGCCCCAGCATTTT. The V and J genes are TRBV19 and TRBJ1-5, with D tentatively TRBD1 (6 bases). Germline values: CDR1 LNHDA, CDR2 SQIVND (reference sequence). Trimming took off 4 bases at V and 5 bases at J, with 12 bases between the two ends. The CDR3 is made up of 14 amino acids.

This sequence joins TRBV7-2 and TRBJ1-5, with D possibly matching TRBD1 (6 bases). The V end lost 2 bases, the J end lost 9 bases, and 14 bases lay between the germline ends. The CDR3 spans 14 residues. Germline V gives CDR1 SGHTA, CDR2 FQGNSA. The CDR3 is CASSLRGGGRPQHF. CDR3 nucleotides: TGTGCCAGCAGCTTACGGGGAGGGGGGCGGCCCCAGCATTTT.

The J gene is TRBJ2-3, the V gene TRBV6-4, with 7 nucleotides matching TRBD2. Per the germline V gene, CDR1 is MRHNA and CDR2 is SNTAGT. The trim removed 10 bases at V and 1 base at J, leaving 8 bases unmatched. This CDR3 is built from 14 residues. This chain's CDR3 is CATSSGGGTDTQYF. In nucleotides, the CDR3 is TGTGCCACTAGTAGTGGGGGGGGCACAGATACGCAGTATTTT.

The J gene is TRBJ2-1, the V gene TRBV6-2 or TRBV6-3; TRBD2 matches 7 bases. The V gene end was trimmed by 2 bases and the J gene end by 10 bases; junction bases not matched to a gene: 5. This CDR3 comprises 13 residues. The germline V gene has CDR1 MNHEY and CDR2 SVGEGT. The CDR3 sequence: CASSYAGTTEQFF. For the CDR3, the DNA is TGTGCCAGCAGTTACGCCGGGACTACAGAGCAGTTCTTC.

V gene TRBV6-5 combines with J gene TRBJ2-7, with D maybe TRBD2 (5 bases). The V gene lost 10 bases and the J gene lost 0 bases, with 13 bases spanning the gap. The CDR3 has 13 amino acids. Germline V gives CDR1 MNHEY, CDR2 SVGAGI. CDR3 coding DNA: TGTGCCACTACGGGATCTTCCTCCTACGAGCAGTACTTC. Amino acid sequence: CATTGSSSYEQYF.

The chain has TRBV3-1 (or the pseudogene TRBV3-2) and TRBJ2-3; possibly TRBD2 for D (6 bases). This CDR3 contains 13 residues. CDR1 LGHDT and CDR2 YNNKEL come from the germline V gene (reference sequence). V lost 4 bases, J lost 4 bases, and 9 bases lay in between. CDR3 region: CASSLRGSDTQYF. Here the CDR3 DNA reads TGTGCCAGCAGCCTACGGGGGTCAGATACGCAGTATTTT.

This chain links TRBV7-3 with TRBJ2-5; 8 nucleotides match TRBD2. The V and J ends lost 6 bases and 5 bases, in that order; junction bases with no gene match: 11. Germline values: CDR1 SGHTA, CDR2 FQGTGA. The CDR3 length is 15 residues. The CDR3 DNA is TGTGCCAGCAGGGTAGCGGGGAGGCCTGGGGAGACCCAGTACTTC. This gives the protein CASRVAGRPGETQYF.

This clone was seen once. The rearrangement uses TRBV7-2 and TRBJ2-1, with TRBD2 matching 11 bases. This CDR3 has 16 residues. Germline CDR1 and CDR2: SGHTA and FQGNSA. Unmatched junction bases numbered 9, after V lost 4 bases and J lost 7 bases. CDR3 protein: CASSSVAGGPTNEQFF. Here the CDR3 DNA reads TGTGCCAGCAGCTCAGTAGCGGGAGGGCCAACGAATGAGCAGTTCTTC.

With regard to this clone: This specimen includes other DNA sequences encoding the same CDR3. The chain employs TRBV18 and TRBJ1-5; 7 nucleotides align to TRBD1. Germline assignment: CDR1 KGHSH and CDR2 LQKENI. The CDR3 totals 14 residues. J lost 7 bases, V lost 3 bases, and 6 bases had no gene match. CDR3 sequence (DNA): TGTGCCAGCTCACCGGGGCAGGGGGGACAGCCCCAGCATTTT. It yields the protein CASSPGQGGQPQHF.